A selection of T cell receptor beta chains follows, all from one sample in a study of tumor-infiltrating lymphocytes in primary liver carcinoma. TCRdb re-analysed the multiplex PCR reads in MiXCR, keeping a single row per CDR3 protein. The sample has some 100,000 distinct CDR3 sequences; 65% to 75% are singletons. The sample comprised liver tumor tissue from sampling region 2. Receptors were obtained from an older woman with primary liver carcinoma and hepatitis B virus infection. Each CDR3 is given without its conserved first and last residue. D genes are given only for firm matches.

d_call,j_call,v_call,cdr3_aa
TRBD1,TRBJ2-1,TRBV11-2,AGSLTHGQGYMGEQF
TRBD2,TRBJ2-2,TRBV7-9,ASSPGLAGTGELF
NA,TRBJ2-2,TRBV29-1,SSRTWGTGELF
TRBD2,TRBJ2-2,TRBV7-9,ASSFGLAGTGELF
NA,TRBJ2-7,TRBV11-2,ASSPLPLTREQY
TRBD1,TRBJ2-6,TRBV6-6,ANSLQGAGVNLLT
NA,TRBJ2-3,TRBV29-1,SAMTWVSGTDMQY
NA,TRBJ2-2,TRBV12-3/TRBV12-4,ASSPTRAGELF
TRBD1,TRBJ2-1,TRBV5-1,ASSPNDRVGYNEQF
TRBD1,TRBJ1-1,TRBV5-1,ASSDRGRQAL
NA,TRBJ2-1,TRBV11-3,ASSLDHVDNEQF
NA,TRBJ2-1,TRBV28,ASSLGTFLFSYNEQF
NA,TRBJ2-1,TRBV11-2,ANSLRPGQRFYDEQF
NA,TRBJ2-1,TRBV12-3/TRBV12-4,ASTLSGRQGHNEQF
TRBD1,TRBJ1-1,TRBV13,ASSPRGTATTEAF
NA,TRBJ2-5,TRBV11-2,AGSQHNLIQETQY
NA,TRBJ2-7,TRBV28,ASSPTLSYKQY
NA,TRBJ2-6,TRBV7-9,ASRESGGANVLT
TRBD1,TRBJ1-5,TRBV24-1,ATSDRTGHSNQPQH
NA,TRBJ1-1,TRBV4-1,ASRLRIGDTEAF
TRBD1,TRBJ1-2,TRBV12-3/TRBV12-4,TSRGQAGYT
NA,TRBJ1-2,TRBV12-3/TRBV12-4,VSSPGGLYGYT